These 22 T cell receptor beta chains originate from one sample sequenced in a study of T cell responses to AZD1222 COVID-19 vaccine. Produced via immunoSEQ multiplex PCR; TCRdb's table is partial and in-frame only. Of more than 250,000 clones detected, approximately 95% appear once; the ten largest clones hold 0.5% to 0.7%. Sequences were derived from peripheral blood, sampled on day 0 of AZD1222 vaccination. The receptors here all came from an adult in good health.

CDR3 amino acids: CASSFSDGYEQYF. In DNA form, the CDR3 reads TGCGCCAGCAGCTTTTCCGACGGCTACGAGCAGTACTTC. J is TRBJ2-7 and V is TRBV5-1; D remains unclear. Deletions cut 2 bases from V and 3 bases from J, with 9 bases between. CDR3 size: 13 residues. Looked up from germline, CDR1 is SGHRS and CDR2 is YFSETQ.

The chain recombines TRBV28 with TRBJ1-6; tentatively, D is TRBD1 (6 bases). V was cut by 7 bases and J by 0 bases, with 13 bases left in between. The germline V gene encodes CDR1 MDHEN and CDR2 SYDVKM. The CDR3 has 16 residues. CDR3: CASTLGGSSYNSPLHF. The CDR3 coding sequence is TGTGCCAGCACCTTAGGGGGGAGCTCCTATAATTCACCCCTCCACTTT.

The chain uses TRBV20-1 and TRBJ1-3; D not certain. The V gene's germline CDR1 is DFQATT and CDR2 SNEGSKA (reference sequence). This CDR3 is built from 11 residues. The V gene lost 6 bases and the J gene lost 5 bases, with 8 bases spanning the gap. The CDR3 loop is CSAALRNTIYF. Here the CDR3 DNA reads TGCAGTGCCGCCCTGAGAAACACCATATATTTT.

This rearrangement joins TRBV19 to TRBJ2-5, with a weak D call TRBD1 (6 bases). CDR1 is LNHDA, CDR2 SQIVND, per germline (reference sequence). V lost 4 bases and J 5 bases, leaving 11 bases between the germline ends. The CDR3 consists of 13 residues. In DNA, the CDR3 is TGTGCCAGTAGTAAACAGGGAGTGGAGACCCAGTACTTC. Encoded protein: CASSKQGVETQYF. The entire variable domain, with the rest obtained from reference TRBV19 and TRBJ2-5, is as follows: DGGITQSPKYLFRKEGQNVTLSCEQNLNHDAMYWYRQDPGQGLRLIYYSQIVNDFQKGDIAEGYSVSREKKESFPLTVTSAQKNPTAFYLCASSKQGVETQYFGPGTRLLVL.

As for this clone: The same CDR3 is also encoded by other DNA sequences in this sample. The gene calls are TRBV27 and TRBJ1-1; the match to TRBD1 covers 8 bases. Germline loops: CDR1 MNHEY, CDR2 SMNVEV (reference sequence). The CDR3 contains 14 residues. The junction had 0 bases not matched to a gene; V was cut back by 2 bases and J by 1 base. The CDR3 protein is CASSLTGGNTEAFF. The DNA for the CDR3 is TGTGCCAGCAGTTTAACAGGGGGGAACACTGAAGCTTTCTTT.

This chain joins TRBV2 and TRBJ1-6; D remains unclear. CDR1 and CDR2 (germline): SNHLY, FYNNEI. The V end was cut by 7 bases, the J end by 0 bases, with 7 bases between. The CDR3 contains 14 residues. CDR3: CASMRSSYNSPLHF. In DNA form, the CDR3 reads TGTGCCAGCATGCGGAGCTCCTATAATTCACCCCTCCACTTT.

The rearrangement joins TRBV5-1 to TRBJ2-3; 16 nucleotides line up with TRBD2. This CDR3 region has 17 residues. Germline lookup yields CDR1 SGHRS and CDR2 YFSETQ. Trimming at V came to 3 bases and at J to 4 bases, leaving 5 bases not matched to a gene. The DNA of the CDR3 is TGCGCCAGCAGCTGGTCCGGGACTAGCGGGGGGGCAGATACGCAGTATTTT. This encodes CASSWSGTSGGADTQYF.

This clone was seen only once. The rearrangement links TRBV28 to TRBJ1-2; D gene uncertain. The CDR3 extends over 13 amino acids. Trimming removed 1 base from V and 8 bases from J, with 11 bases in between. Germline V gives CDR1 MDHEN, CDR2 SYDVKM. The CDR3 sequence is CASSLFLGTGYTF. The CDR3 DNA sequence: TGTGCCAGCAGTTTATTCTTGGGTACCGGCTACACCTTC.

The rearrangement joins TRBV5-1 to TRBJ2-7; 14 bases line up with TRBD2. V lost 4 bases and J lost 6; bases outside the gene matches: 6. The CDR3 is 15 residues long. Germline V CDR1 and CDR2: SGHRS, YFSETQ. The CDR3 bases are TGCGCCAGCAGCGCGGGGACTAGCGGGAGTGGCGAGCAGTACTTC. Translation gives CASSAGTSGSGEQYF.

The genes are TRBV16 and TRBJ1-6; D may be TRBD1 (5 bases). From germline, CDR1 is KGHSY and CDR2 FQNENV. Trimming cost V 2 bases and J 7 bases, with 15 bases left between them. The CDR3 is 16 amino acids. The CDR3 region is CASSQTGPGGNSPLHF. The CDR3 bases are TGTGCCAGCAGCCAAACGGGACCCGGCGGGAATTCACCCCTCCACTTT.

V usage is TRBV5-4 and J usage is TRBJ2-3; perhaps TRBD1 as D (5 bases). Trimming cost V 1 base and J 2 bases, with 11 bases left between them. This CDR3 region has 15 residues. CDR1 and CDR2 (germline): SGHNT, YYREEE (reference sequence). The CDR3 sequence is CASSLKGKLTDTQYF. The CDR3 region has the DNA TGTGCCAGCAGCTTGAAGGGGAAACTCACAGATACGCAGTATTTT.

CDR3 sequence reads: CATSDLRETQYF. DNA of the CDR3: TGTGCCACCAGTGATTTGCGGGAGACCCAGTACTTC. V and J are TRBV24-1 and TRBJ2-5, with D unresolved. Looked up from germline, CDR1 is KGHDR and CDR2 is SFDVKD. The length of the CDR3 is 12 residues. Trimming left V 0 bases short and J 5 bases short, with 3 bases between.

A few counts support this clone. V gene TRBV6-1 combines with J gene TRBJ1-5; perhaps TRBD1 as D (6 bases). The CDR3 length is 15 residues. Germline values: CDR1 MNHNS, CDR2 SASEGT. The V end lost 1 base, the J end lost 3 bases, and 10 bases lay between the germline ends. CDR3 loop: CASSEGDRNNQPQHF. CDR3 in DNA: TGTGCCAGCAGTGAAGGAGACAGGAACAATCAGCCCCAGCATTTT.

The V gene is TRBV2, the J gene TRBJ2-7, with 9 bases identical to TRBD2. The CDR3 consists of 16 residues. V was clipped by 6 bases and J by 2 bases; unmatched bases: 11. Looked up from germline, CDR1 is SNHLY and CDR2 is FYNNEI. Written as DNA, the CDR3 is TGTGCCAGCAGGATAAGGGGACTAGCAGAGGCCTACGAGCAGTACTTC. Translating gives CASRIRGLAEAYEQYF.

V usage is TRBV6-5 and J usage is TRBJ2-7; D possibly corresponds to TRBD1 (6 bases). CDR1 is MNHEY, CDR2 SVGAGI, per germline. The CDR3 is made up of 14 amino acids. The V end lost 2 bases, the J end lost 4 bases, and 12 bases lay between the germline ends. The CDR3 DNA sequence: TGTGCCAGCAGTTACCATCAGGGGCAGTACGAGCAGTACTTC. Translation gives CASSYHQGQYEQYF.

J is TRBJ2-5 and V is TRBV6-5; the D is unclear. The germline gives CDR1 MNHEY, CDR2 SVGAGI. The V gene lost 7 bases and the J gene lost 1 base, with 10 bases spanning the gap. This CDR3 spans 13 amino acids. CDR3 amino acids: CASKAVPQETQYF. In nucleotides, the CDR3 is TGTGCCAGCAAAGCCGTCCCCCAAGAGACCCAGTACTTC.

The J gene is TRBJ1-2, the V gene TRBV5-1, with 10 bases that match TRBD1. The CDR3 consists of 14 residues. The V gene end was trimmed by 2 bases and the J gene end by 8 bases; junction bases not matched to a gene: 6. Germline lookup yields CDR1 SGHRS and CDR2 YFSETQ. CDR3 region: CASSLPDRGRGYTF. The CDR3 bases are TGCGCCAGCAGCTTACCCGACAGGGGGCGAGGCTACACCTTC.

This clone was observed a few times. The chain employs TRBV29-1 and TRBJ2-1; D is uncertain. CDR1 and CDR2 from the germline V gene are SQVTM and ANQGSEA. This CDR3 contains 13 residues. Trimming left V 4 bases short and J 5 bases short, with 12 bases between. CDR3 DNA: TGCAGCGTTGTGAACCCGCGGAACAATGAGCAGTTCTTC. This gives the protein CSVVNPRNNEQFF.

The chain has TRBV7-9 and TRBJ1-3, with D unclear. Trimming cost V 3 bases and J 5 bases, with 11 bases left between them. The CDR3 has 14 residues. Germline V CDR1 and CDR2: SEHNR, FQNEAQ (reference sequence). The CDR3 nucleotides read TGTGCCAGCAGCTTTGGACCGAGGCGAAACACCATATATTTT. It yields the protein CASSFGPRRNTIYF.

The chain links TRBV4-1 to TRBJ2-4; no reliable D call. This CDR3 is built from 15 residues. Trimming took off 3 bases at V and 0 bases at J, with 9 bases between the two ends. CDR1 is MGHRA, CDR2 YSYEKL, per germline. The CDR3 spells CASSQQGLAKNIQYF. Here the CDR3 DNA reads TGCGCCAGCAGCCAGCAAGGTCTAGCCAAAAACATTCAGTACTTC.

This clone came up once. This chain joins TRBV2 and TRBJ2-2; 7 nucleotides line up with TRBD2. This CDR3 region has 15 residues. Germline V gene sequence: CDR1 SNHLY, CDR2 FYNNEI. Trimming cost V 0 bases and J 9 bases; bases outside gene matches: 7. CDR3 in amino acids: CASSEAGGISWELFF. The CDR3 nucleotides read TGTGCCAGCAGTGAAGCGGGGGGGATAAGCTGGGAGCTGTTTTTT.

In this sample, this clone turned up a few times. V gene TRBV11-2 combines with J gene TRBJ2-7; unclear D gene. CDR1 is SGHAT, CDR2 FQNNGV, per germline. The CDR3 runs 13 residues. The germline V and J ends were trimmed by 3 bases and 0 bases, with 6 bases remaining between them. The CDR3: CASSLQTSYEQYF. The CDR3 nucleotides are TGTGCCAGCAGCTTGCAGACCTCCTACGAGCAGTACTTC.